Relative to its sample, the clone carrying this T cell receptor (beta chain) is medium-sized. The data were taken from a study of stem cell transplantation in POMP-related autoinflammatory disease. Study at large: After transplant, neutrophils and platelets showed 100% graft donor chimerism through one year.

Germline V gene data show CDR1 as SNHLY and CDR2 as FYNNEI. With 1 base removed from V and 7 bases from J, the gap between germline ends came to 13 bases. The CDR3 covers 14 residues. The table came from immunoSEQ multiplex PCR; TCRdb's copy has only in-frame clones and leaves some out. The sample contains some 70,000 clones, approximately 91% of which appear only once. The material sequenced was CD4+ T cells from PBMCs, taken after stem cell transplantation. The TCR sequence derives from a human patient with POMP-related autoinflammation and immune dysregulation (PRAID). A share of the T cells may be of graft donor origin. This sequence joins TRBV2 and TRBJ1-2; D is perhaps TRBD1 (6 bases). The CDR3 spells CASSEVQGRGGYTF. The CDR3 bases are TGTGCCAGCAGTGAAGTCCAGGGGAGAGGTGGCTACACCTTC.